Sequencing of this TCR beta chain was carried out in a study of T cell changes during pregnancy in multiple sclerosis. Using immunoSEQ multiplex PCR, the repertoire was profiled, and TCRdb retains in-frame clones only, with some absent. The profile shows roughly 58,000 clones, 85% to 95% of them singletons. V shed 2 bases and J 1 base; nucleotides not matched to a gene: 0. CDR1 is MNHEY, CDR2 SMNVEV, per germline (reference sequence). The CDR3 length is 14 residues. The origin of this receptor is a female donor with multiple sclerosis, enrolled in a pregnancy study. The V gene is TRBV27, the J gene TRBJ2-7; TRBD1 matches at 9 bases. Sequenced here: CD8+ T cells from peripheral blood mononuclear cells, sampled in the third trimester of pregnancy. As DNA, the CDR3 is TGTGCCAGCAGTTTAGGGACAGGGTCCTACGAGCAGTACTTC. It translates to CASSLGTGSYEQYF.